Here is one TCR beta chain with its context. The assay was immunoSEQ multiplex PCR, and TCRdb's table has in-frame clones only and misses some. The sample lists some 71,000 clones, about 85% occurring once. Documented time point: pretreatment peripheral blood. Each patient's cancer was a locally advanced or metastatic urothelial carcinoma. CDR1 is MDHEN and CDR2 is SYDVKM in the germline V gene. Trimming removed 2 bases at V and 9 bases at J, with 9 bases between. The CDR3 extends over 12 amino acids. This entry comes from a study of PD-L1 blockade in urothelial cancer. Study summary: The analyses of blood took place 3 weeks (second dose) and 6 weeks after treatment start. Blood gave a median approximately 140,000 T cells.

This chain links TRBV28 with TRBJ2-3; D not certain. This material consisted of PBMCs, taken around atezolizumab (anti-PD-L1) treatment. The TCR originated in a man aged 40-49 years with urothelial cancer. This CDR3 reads CASSLAGGTQYF. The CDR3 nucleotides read TGTGCCAGCAGTTTAGCTGGTGGCACGCAGTATTTT.